The present T cell receptor beta chain was sequenced within a study of T cell responses to AZD1222 COVID-19 vaccine. General study points: Donors were mostly white British, more females; clonal diversity possibly underestimated. Only after the peak T cell response were repertoires sampled.

Generated by immunoSEQ multiplex PCR, the TCRdb table keeps only in-frame clones and is missing some. The sample contains some 150,000 clones, 90% to 95% of which appear only once. The CDR3 is 13 residues long. Per germline, CDR1 SGHNT and CDR2 YENEEA. With 3 bases removed from V and 3 bases from J, the gap between germline ends came to 9 bases. Points on this clone: What it recognizes is unknown.

This clonotype originated in an adult in good health. The starting material was peripheral blood, obtained on day 0 of AZD1222 vaccination. The chain links TRBV11-3 to TRBJ2-7; D remains unclear. This CDR3 reads CASSFGRLYEQYF. In DNA, the CDR3 is TGTGCCAGCAGCTTCGGCAGACTCTACGAGCAGTACTTC.